This T cell receptor (beta chain) was recorded in a study of T-cell memory formation after mild COVID-19. Study observations and caveats: Pre-infection memory harbored some responding clones, suggesting cross-reactive memory joined. A second wave expanding day 15 to 37 was CD4+-biased; contracting clones were balanced. CD8+ contracting clones occupied EMRA, while CD4+ ones occupied mainly CM and EM. The authors left the SARS-CoV-2 specificity of second-wave clones peaking on day 37 unconfirmed.

Germline trimming cut 4 bases from V and 2 bases from J; bases unmatched to any gene: 4. The CDR3 loop spans 16 amino acids. Germline V gene data show CDR1 as WNHNN and CDR2 as SYGVQD (reference sequence). Each CDR3 protein is one row after TCRdb ran MiXCR on the 5' RACE reads. The data show 250,000 to 350,000 distinct CDR3 sequences, with 14% seen just once and approximately 22% held by the top ten. This clonotype was recorded a few times. The antigen is not known. The TCR sequence derives from a young man who had mild COVID-19 (a few samples of this study predate the infection). Cell type and time point are not known. The sample consisted of PBMCs or a T cell subset sorted from them (not recorded which). The J gene is TRBJ2-3, the V gene TRBV10-1; 12 bases align to TRBD2. This chain's CDR3 is CASSALAGGLTDTQYF. CDR3 bases: TGCGCCAGCAGTGCCCTAGCGGGGGGGCTCACAGATACGCAGTATTTT.